This T cell receptor beta chain was captured in a study of post-analysis software for immune sequencing data. Study-level points and caveats: Roughly 5 TRBV segments, TRBV5-6, TRBV5-1 and TRBV20-1 among them, were found more frequent in patients than controls.

Unique molecular identifiers featured in each of the TCR beta cDNA libraries. A single record per CDR3 protein comes from TCRdb applying MiXCR to the PCR reads. The sample lists about 820,000 distinct CDR3 sequences, approximately 53% occurring once. As concerns this clonotype: What it binds is unknown.

The CDR3 is 13 residues long. Per germline, CDR1 LGHDT and CDR2 YNNKEL (reference sequence). V lost 4 bases and J 2 bases, leaving 8 bases between the germline ends. The TCR comes from a girl aged 5-17 years with multiple sclerosis. Sequenced material: blood. This chain connects TRBV3-1 to TRBJ1-2; no reliable D call. For the CDR3, the DNA is TGTGCCAGCAGCCCGTTTCGGAACTATGGCTACACCTTC. It codes for CASSPFRNYGYTF.